Given below is one T cell receptor (beta chain) in context. In the original processing: Estimation of nucleated cell counts relied on the amplification of reference gene primers. The repertoire was sequenced with immunoSEQ multiplex PCR; TCRdb's copy has only in-frame clones and lacks some. Clone size and the V and J calls come from that table; the DNA yielded D and trimming. The sample records 300,000 to 400,000 clones, about nine tenths being singletons. Individuals aged roughly 18 to 100 years were recruited from around 22 US areas. Resolution of symptoms, clearance, or two negative PCRs was present in recovered Cohort 3 donors. The data are from a study of blood T cell repertoires in COVID-19. J lost 1 base, V lost 3 bases, and 2 bases had no gene match. Germline V gene data show CDR1 as SGDLS and CDR2 as YYNGEE. The CDR3 contains 15 residues.

The rearrangement links TRBV9 to TRBJ2-3; 10 positions match TRBD2. Sequencing used PBMCs or T cells enriched from blood (not recorded which). This TCR was sampled from a man in his sixties who had recovered from COVID-19. The CDR3 is CASSGSGGRTDTQYF. CDR3 DNA sequence: TGTGCCAGCAGCGGTAGCGGGGGGCGCACAGATACGCAGTATTTT.